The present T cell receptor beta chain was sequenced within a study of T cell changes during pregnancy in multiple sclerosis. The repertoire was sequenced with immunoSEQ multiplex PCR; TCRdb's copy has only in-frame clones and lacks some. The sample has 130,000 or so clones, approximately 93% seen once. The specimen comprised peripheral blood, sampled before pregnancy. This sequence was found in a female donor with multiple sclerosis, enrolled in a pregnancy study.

CDR3 loop: CASSYLRGRLNTEAFF. As DNA, the CDR3 is TGTGCCAGCAGTTACTTGAGGGGGCGACTGAACACTGAAGCTTTCTTT. V gene TRBV6-5 combines with J gene TRBJ1-1; 7 nucleotides line up with TRBD1. This CDR3 comprises 16 residues. Germline CDR1 MNHEY, CDR2 SVGAGI. Unmatched junction bases numbered 5, after V lost 1 base and J lost 0 bases.